The 5 T cell receptor beta chains listed next were all sequenced from one sample in a study of regulatory T cells in long-lasting Graves disease. Time point given: newly diagnosed GD, antithyroid drugs for less than 3 months. The TCR library used RNA extracted from PBMCs. Building the TCR beta libraries relied on iRepertoire HTBI primers, and CDR3 regions underwent Arm-PCR. TCRdb itself ran the multiplex PCR reads through MiXCR, one entry per CDR3 protein. The sample has approximately 390,000 distinct CDR3 sequences; about 16% are singletons. These records were also assigned to another study, of T cells in Graves' hyperthyroidism and ophthalmopathy.

The material sequenced was peripheral blood mononuclear cells (PBMCs), taken at new diagnosis, from a patient treated with antithyroid drugs. All receptors derive from a woman aged 18 to 35 with Graves disease.

The chain employs TRBV29-1 and TRBJ2-2; 8 bases map to TRBD1. The CDR3 has 13 residues. Trimming at V came to 7 bases and at J to 1 base, leaving 2 bases not matched to a gene. Germline loops: CDR1 SQVTM, CDR2 ANQGSEA. The CDR3 is CSGGQGNTGELFF. CDR3 DNA: TGCAGCGGCGGACAGGGGAACACCGGGGAGCTGTTTTTT.

Comments on this clonotype: One end of the junction fails to match germline, which may point to a read error. The chain couples TRBV5-1 to TRBJ2-6; maybe TRBD2 (6 bases). Germline CDR1 and CDR2: SGHRS and YFSETQ. The CDR3 length is 13 residues. CDR3 coding DNA: TGCGCCAGCAGCTTGGGCGGGGCCGACGTCCTGACTTTC. Its protein product is CASSLGGADVLTF.

This clonotype was seen many times. This chain links TRBV5-1 with TRBJ2-1, with 7 bases lining up with TRBD2. Germline lookup yields CDR1 SGHRS and CDR2 YFSETQ. Trimming cost V 7 bases and J 6 bases; bases outside gene matches: 10. The CDR3 is 14 residues long. In DNA, the CDR3 is TGCGCCAGCTGGGAGGGACCGGGGGGCAATGAGCAGTTCTTC. Protein: CASWEGPGGNEQFF.

The CDR3 loop is CSAGAAGGTDTQYF. The CDR3 region has the DNA TGCAGTGCTGGGGCGGCAGGGGGCACAGATACGCAGTATTTT. V usage is TRBV20-1 and J usage is TRBJ2-3; D might be TRBD1 (6 bases). The CDR3 totals 14 residues. Germline V gives CDR1 DFQATT, CDR2 SNEGSKA (reference sequence). V shed 5 bases and J shed 1 base, with 13 bases lying between them.

For this clonotype: This could be a read error, since a much larger clone is one nucleotide away. It is likely a read error, because the conserved phenylalanine at the end of the CDR3 is missing. This chain uses TRBV3-1 with TRBJ1-1; D unresolved. Looked up from germline, CDR1 is LGHDT and CDR2 is YNNKEL (reference sequence). The CDR3 consists of 12 residues. Trimming took off 1 base at V and 5 bases at J, with 5 bases between the two ends. CDR3 nucleotides: TGTGCCAGCAGCCAAGCGGGAACTGAAGCTTTCTCT. Translated, it gives CASSQAGTEAFS.